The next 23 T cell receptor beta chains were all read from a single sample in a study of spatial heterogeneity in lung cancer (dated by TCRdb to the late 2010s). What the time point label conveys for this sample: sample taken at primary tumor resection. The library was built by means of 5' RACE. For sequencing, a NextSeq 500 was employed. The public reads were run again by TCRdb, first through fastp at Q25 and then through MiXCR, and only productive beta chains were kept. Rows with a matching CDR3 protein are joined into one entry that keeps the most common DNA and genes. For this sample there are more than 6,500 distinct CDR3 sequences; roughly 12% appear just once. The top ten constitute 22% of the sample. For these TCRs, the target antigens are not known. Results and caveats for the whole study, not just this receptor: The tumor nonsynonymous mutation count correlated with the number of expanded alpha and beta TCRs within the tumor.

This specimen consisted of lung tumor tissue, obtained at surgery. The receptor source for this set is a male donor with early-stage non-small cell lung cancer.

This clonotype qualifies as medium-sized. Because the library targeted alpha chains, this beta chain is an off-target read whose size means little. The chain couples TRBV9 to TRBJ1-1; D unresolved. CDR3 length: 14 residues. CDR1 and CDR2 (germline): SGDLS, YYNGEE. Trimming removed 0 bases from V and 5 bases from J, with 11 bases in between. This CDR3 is CASSVGGVRTEAFF. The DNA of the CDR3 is TGTGCCAGCAGCGTAGGCGGGGTCAGGACTGAAGCTTTCTTT.

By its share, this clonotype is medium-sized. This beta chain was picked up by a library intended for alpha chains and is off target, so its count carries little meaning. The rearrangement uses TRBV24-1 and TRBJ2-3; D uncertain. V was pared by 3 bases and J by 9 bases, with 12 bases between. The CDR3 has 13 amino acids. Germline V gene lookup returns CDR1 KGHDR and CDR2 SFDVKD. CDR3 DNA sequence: TGTGCCACCAGTGATCTTGAAGGTCCCACGCAGTATTTT. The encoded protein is CATSDLEGPTQYF.

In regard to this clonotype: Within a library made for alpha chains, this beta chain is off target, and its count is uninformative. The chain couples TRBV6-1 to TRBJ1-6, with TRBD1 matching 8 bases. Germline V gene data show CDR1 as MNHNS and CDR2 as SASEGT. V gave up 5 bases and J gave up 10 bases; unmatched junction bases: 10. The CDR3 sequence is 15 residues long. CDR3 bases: TGTGCCAGCAGTACCATCGGACAGGGAAAATCACCCCTCCACTTT. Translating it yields CASSTIGQGKSPLHF.

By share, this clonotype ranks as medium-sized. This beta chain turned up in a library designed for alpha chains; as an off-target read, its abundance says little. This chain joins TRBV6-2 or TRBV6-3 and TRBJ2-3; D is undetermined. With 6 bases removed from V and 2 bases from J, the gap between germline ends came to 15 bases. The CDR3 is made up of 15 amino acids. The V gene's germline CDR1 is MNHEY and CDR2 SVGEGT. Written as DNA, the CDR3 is TGTGCCAGCAGCCGCCTAGGGATGAACACAGATACGCAGTATTTT. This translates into CASSRLGMNTDTQYF.

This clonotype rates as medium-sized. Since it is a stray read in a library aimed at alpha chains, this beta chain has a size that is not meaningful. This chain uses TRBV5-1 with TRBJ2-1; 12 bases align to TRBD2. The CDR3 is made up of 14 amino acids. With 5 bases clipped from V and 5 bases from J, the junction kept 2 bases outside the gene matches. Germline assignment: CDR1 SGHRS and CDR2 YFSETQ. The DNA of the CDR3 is TGCGCCAGCAGTCGACTAGCGGGGGACAATGAGCAGTTCTTC. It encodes CASSRLAGDNEQFF.

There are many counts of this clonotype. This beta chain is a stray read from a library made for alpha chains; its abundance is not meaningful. The CDR3 sequence is CASSHLLRQGAVGGELFF. The DNA of the CDR3 is TGCGCCAGCAGCCATCTCCTAAGACAGGGTGCCGTTGGCGGGGAGCTGTTTTTT. The V call is TRBV4-1, the J call TRBJ2-2; TRBD1 matches at 7 bases. The CDR3 is 18 residues long. V shed 3 bases and J 7 bases; nucleotides not matched to a gene: 17. Germline V CDR1 and CDR2: MGHRA, YSYEKL.

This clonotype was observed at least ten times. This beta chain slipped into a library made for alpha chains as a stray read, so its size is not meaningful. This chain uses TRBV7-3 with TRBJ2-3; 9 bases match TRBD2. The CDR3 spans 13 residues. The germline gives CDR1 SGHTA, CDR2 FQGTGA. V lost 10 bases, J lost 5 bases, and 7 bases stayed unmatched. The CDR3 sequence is CATGAGGGDTQYF. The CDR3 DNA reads TGTGCCACGGGAGCGGGAGGTGGAGATACGCAGTATTTT.

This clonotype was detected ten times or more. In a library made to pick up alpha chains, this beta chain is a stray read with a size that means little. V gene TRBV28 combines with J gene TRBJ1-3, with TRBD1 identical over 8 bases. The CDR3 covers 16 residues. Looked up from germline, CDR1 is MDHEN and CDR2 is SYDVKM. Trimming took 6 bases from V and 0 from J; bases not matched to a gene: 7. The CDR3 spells CASSRWTGSSGNTIYF. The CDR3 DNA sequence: TGTGCCAGCAGCCGCTGGACAGGGAGCTCTGGAAACACCATATATTTT.

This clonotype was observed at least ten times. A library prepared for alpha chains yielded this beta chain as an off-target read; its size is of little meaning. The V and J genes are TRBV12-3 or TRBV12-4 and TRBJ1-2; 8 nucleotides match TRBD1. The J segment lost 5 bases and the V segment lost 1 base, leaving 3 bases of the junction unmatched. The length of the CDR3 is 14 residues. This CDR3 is CASSLGTGSYGYTF. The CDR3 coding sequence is TGTGCCAGCAGTTTAGGGACAGGGAGTTATGGCTACACCTTC.

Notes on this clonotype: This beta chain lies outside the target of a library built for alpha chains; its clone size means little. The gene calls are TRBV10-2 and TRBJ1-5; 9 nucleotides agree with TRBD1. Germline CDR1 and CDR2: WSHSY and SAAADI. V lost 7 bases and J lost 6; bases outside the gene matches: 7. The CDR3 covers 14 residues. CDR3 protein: CASNEQGAIQPQHF. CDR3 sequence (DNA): TGCGCCAGCAACGAACAGGGGGCGATTCAGCCCCAGCATTTT.

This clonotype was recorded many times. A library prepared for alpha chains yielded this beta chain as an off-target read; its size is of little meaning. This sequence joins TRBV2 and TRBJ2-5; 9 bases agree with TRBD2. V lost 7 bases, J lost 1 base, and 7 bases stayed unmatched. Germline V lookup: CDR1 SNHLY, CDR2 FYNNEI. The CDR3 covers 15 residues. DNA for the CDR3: TGTGCCAGCACTTTAGCGGGAGTGCGCCAAGAGACCCAGTACTTC. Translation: CASTLAGVRQETQYF.

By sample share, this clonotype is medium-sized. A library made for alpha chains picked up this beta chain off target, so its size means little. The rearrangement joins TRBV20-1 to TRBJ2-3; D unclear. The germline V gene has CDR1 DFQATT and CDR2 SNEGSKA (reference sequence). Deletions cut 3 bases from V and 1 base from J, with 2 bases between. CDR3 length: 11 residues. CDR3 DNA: TGCAGTGCTAGCGGCACAGATACGCAGTATTTT. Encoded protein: CSASGTDTQYF.

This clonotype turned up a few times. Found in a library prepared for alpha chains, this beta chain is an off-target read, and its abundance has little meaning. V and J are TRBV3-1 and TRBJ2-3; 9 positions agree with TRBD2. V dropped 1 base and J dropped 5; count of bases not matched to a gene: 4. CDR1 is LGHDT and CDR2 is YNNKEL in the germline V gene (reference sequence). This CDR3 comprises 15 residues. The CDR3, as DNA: TGTGCCAGCAGCCAAGGTGGCGGGAGGGTAGATACGCAGTATTTT. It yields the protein CASSQGGGRVDTQYF.

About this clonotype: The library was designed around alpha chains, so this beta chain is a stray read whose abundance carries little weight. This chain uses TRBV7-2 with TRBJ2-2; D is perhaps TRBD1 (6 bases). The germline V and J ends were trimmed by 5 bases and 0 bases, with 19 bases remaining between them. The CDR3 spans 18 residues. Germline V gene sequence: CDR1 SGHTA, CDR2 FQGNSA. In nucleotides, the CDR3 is TGTGCCAGCAGCCTCCGACCCGGACAGACTGCGAACACCGGGGAGCTGTTTTTT. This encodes CASSLRPGQTANTGELFF. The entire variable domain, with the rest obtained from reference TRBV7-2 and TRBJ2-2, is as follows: GAGVSQSPSNKVTEKGKDVELRCDPISGHTALYWYRQSLGQGLEFLIYFQGNSAPDKSGLPSDRFSAERTGGSVSTLTIQRTQQEDSAVYLCASSLRPGQTANTGELFFGEGSRLTVL.

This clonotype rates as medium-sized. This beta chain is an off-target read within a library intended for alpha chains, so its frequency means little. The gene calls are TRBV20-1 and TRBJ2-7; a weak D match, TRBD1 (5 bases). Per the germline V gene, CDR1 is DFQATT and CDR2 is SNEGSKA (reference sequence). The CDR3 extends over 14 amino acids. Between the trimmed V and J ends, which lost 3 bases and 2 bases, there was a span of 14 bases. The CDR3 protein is CSASGRANTYEQYF. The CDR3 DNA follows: TGCAGTGCTAGTGGCAGGGCCAACACCTACGAGCAGTACTTC.

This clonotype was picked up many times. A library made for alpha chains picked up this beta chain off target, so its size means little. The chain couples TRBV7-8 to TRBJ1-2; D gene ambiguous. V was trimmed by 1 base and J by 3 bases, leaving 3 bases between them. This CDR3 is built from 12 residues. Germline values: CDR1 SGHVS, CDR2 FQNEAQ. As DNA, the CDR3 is TGTGCCAGCAGCTTAGACGACTATGGCTACACCTTC. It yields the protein CASSLDDYGYTF. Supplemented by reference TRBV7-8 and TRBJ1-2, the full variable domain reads GAGVSQSPRYKVAKRGQDVALRCDPISGHVSLFWYQQALGQGPEFLTYFQNEAQLDKSGLPSDRFFAERPEGSVSTLKIQRTQQEDSAVYLCASSLDDYGYTFGSGTRLTVV.

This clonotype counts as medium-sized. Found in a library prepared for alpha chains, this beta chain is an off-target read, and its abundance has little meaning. CDR3 sequence (DNA): TGCAGCGTTGAAGACCCGGGACTGCGTGGCTACACCTTC. This translates into CSVEDPGLRGYTF. The chain combines TRBV29-1 with TRBJ1-2; a possible D gene is TRBD1 (5 bases). The CDR3 consists of 13 residues. Trimming removed 0 bases from V and 7 bases from J, with 12 bases in between. Germline lookup yields CDR1 SQVTM and CDR2 ANQGSEA.

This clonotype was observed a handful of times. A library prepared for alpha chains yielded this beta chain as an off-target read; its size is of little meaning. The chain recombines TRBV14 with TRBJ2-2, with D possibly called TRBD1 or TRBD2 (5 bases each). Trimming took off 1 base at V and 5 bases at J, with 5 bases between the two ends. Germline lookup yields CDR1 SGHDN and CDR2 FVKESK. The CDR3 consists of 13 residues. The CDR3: CASSQGGTGELFF. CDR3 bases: TGTGCCAGCAGCCAAGGGGGGACCGGGGAGCTGTTTTTT.

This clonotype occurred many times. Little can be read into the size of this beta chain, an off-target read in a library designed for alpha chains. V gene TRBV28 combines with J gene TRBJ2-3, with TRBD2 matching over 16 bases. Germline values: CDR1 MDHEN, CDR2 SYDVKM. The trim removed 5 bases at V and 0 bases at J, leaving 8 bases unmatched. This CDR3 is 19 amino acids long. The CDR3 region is CASSTFGTSGRASTDTQYF. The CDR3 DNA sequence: TGTGCCAGCAGTACCTTCGGGACTAGCGGGAGGGCCAGCACAGATACGCAGTATTTT. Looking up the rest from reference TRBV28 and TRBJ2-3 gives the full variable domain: DVKVTQSSRYLVKRTGEKVFLECVQDMDHENMFWYRQDPGLGLRLIYFSYDVKMKEKGDIPEGYSVSREKKERFSLILESASTNQTSMYLCASSTFGTSGRASTDTQYFGPGTRLTVL.

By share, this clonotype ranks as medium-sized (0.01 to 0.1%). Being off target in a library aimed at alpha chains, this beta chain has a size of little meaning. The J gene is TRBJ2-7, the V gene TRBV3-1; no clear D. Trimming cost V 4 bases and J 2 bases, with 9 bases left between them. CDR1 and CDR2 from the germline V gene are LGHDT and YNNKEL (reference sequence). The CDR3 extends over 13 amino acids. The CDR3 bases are TGTGCCAGCAGCCCCCGCACTACCTACGAGCAGTACTTC. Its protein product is CASSPRTTYEQYF.

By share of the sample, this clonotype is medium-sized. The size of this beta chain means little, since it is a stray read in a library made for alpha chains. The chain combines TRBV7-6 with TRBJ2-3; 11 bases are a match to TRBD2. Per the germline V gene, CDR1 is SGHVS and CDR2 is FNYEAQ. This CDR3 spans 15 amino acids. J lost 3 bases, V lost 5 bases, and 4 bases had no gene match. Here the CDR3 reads CASSARTSGTDTQYF. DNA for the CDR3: TGTGCCAGCAGCGCCCGGACTAGCGGGACAGATACGCAGTATTTT.

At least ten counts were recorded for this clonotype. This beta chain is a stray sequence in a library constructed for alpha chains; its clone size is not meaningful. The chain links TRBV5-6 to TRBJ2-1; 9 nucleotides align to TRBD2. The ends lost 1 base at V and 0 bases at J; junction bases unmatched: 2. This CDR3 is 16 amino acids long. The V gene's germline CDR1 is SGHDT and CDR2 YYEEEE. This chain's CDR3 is CASSLLAGSSYNEQFF. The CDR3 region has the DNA TGTGCCAGCAGCTTGCTAGCGGGGAGCTCCTACAATGAGCAGTTCTTC.

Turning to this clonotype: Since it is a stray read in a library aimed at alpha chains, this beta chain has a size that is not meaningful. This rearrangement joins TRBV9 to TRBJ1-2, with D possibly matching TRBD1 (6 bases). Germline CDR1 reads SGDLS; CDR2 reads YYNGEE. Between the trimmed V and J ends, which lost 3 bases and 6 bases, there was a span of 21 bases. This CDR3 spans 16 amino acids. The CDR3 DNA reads TGTGCCAGCAGCGGGGATCCGGAACAGGGATGGAATGGCTACACCTTC. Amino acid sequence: CASSGDPEQGWNGYTF.